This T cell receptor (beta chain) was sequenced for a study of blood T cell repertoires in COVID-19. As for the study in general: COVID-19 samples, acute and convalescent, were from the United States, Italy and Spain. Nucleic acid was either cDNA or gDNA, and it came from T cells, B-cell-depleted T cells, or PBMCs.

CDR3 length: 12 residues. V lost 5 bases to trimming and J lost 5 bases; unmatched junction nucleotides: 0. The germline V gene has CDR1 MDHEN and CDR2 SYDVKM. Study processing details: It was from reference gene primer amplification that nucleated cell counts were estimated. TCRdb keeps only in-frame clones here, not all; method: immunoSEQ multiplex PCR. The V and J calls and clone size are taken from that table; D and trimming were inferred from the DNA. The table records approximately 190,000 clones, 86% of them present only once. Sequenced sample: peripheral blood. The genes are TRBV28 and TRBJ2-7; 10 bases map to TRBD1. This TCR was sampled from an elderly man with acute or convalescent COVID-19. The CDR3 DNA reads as TGTGCCAGCAGTGGGACAGGGGACGAGCAGTACTTC. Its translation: CASSGTGDEQYF.